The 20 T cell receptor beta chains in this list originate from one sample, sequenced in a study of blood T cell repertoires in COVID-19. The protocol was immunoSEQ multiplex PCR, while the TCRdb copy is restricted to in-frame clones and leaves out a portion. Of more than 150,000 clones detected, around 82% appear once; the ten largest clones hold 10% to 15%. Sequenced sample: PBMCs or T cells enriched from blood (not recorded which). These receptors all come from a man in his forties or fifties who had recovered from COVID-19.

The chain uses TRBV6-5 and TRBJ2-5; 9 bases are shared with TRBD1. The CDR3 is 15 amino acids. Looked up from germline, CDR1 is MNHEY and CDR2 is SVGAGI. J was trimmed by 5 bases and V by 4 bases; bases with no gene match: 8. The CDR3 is CASSWNRGREETQYF. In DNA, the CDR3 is TGTGCCAGCAGTTGGAACAGGGGGCGGGAGGAGACCCAGTACTTC.

The CDR3 DNA reads as TGTGCCAGCAGTGACAGCGGGAGCTCTGGGGCCAACGTCCTGACTTTC. It specifies CASSDSGSSGANVLTF. The chain uses TRBV6-4 and TRBJ2-6, with TRBD2 matching 8 bases. Germline assignment: CDR1 MRHNA and CDR2 SNTAGT. The V gene end was trimmed by 2 bases and the J gene end by 0 bases; junction bases not matched to a gene: 0. The CDR3 sequence is 16 residues long.

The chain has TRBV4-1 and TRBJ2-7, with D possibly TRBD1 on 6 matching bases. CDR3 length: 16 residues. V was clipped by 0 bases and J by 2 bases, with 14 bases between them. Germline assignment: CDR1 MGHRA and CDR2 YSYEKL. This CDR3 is CASSQDHRAGTYEQYF. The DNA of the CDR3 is TGCGCCAGCAGCCAAGATCACAGGGCAGGGACCTACGAGCAGTACTTC.

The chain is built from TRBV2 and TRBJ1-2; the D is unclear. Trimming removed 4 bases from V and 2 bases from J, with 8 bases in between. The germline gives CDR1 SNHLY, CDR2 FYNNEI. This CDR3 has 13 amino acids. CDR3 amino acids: CASSGVGNYGYTF. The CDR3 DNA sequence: TGTGCCAGCAGTGGGGTCGGGAACTATGGCTACACCTTC.

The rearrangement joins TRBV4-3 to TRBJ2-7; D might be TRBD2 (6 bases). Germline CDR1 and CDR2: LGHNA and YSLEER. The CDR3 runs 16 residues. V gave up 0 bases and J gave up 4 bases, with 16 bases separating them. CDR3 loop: CASSQELQGGRYEQYF. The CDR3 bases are TGCGCCAGCAGCCAAGAACTTCAGGGAGGCCGTTACGAGCAGTACTTC.

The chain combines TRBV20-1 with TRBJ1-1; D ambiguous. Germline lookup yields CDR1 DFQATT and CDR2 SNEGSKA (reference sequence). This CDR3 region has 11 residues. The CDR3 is CRPGFGTEAFF. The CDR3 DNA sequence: TGCAGACCCGGTTTCGGGACTGAAGCTTTCTTT.

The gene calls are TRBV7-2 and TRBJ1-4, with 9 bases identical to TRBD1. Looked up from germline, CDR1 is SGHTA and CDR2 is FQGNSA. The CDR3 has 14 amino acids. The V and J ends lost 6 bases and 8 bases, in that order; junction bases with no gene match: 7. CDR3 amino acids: CASSRGGTGEKLFF. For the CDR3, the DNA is TGTGCCAGCAGTCGTGGTGGGACAGGGGAAAAACTGTTTTTT. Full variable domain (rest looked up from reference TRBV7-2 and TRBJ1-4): GAGVSQSPSNKVTEKGKDVELRCDPISGHTALYWYRQSLGQGLEFLIYFQGNSAPDKSGLPSDRFSAERTGGSVSTLTIQRTQQEDSAVYLCASSRGGTGEKLFFGSGTQLSVL.

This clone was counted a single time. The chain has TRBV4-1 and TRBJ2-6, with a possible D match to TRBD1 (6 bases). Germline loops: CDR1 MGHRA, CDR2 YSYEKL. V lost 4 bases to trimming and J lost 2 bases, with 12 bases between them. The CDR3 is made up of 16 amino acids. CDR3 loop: CASSPSPGAGANVLTF. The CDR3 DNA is TGCGCCAGCAGCCCATCACCAGGGGCTGGGGCCAACGTCCTGACTTTC.

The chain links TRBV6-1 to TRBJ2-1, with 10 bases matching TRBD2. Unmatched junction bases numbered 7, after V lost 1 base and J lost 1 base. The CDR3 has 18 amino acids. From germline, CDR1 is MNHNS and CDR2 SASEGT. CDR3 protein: CASSEDAGLAPSYNEQFF. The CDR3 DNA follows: TGTGCCAGCAGTGAAGATGCGGGACTAGCGCCTTCCTACAATGAGCAGTTCTTC.

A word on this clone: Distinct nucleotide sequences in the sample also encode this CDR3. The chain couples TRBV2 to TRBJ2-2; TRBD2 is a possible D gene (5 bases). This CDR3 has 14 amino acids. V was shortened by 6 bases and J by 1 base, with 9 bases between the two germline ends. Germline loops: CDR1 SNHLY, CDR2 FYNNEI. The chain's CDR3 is CASRSGGNTGELFF. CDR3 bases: TGTGCCAGCAGGAGCGGAGGGAACACCGGGGAGCTGTTTTTT.

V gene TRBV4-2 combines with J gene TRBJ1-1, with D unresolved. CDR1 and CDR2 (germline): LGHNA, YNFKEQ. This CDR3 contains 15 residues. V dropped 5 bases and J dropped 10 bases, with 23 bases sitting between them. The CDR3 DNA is TGTGCCAGCAGCTCCTCCCAGGCTTGGGAGCTATTAGCTTTCTTT. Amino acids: CASSSSQAWELLAFF.

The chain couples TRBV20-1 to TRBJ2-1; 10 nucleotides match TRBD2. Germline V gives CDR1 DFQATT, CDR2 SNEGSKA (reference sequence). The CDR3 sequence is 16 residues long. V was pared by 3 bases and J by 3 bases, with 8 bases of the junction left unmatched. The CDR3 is CSASSPSGRHYNEQFF. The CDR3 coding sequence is TGCAGTGCTAGTTCCCCTAGCGGGAGACACTACAATGAGCAGTTCTTC.

DNA of the CDR3: TGTGCCAGCAGTTTAACAGCCACTGAAGCTTTCTTT. Translating gives CASSLTATEAFF. V is TRBV28 and J is TRBJ1-1; D remains ambiguous. The germline V and J ends were trimmed by 2 bases and 4 bases, with 5 bases remaining between them. This CDR3 comprises 12 residues. Germline CDR1 and CDR2: MDHEN and SYDVKM.

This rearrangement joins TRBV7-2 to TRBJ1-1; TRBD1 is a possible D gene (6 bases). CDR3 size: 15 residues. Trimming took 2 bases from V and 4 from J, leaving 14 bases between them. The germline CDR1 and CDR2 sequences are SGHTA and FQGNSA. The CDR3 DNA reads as TGTGCCAGCAGCTTAAACGGCGGGGGCGTCACTGAAGCTTTCTTT. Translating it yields CASSLNGGGVTEAFF.

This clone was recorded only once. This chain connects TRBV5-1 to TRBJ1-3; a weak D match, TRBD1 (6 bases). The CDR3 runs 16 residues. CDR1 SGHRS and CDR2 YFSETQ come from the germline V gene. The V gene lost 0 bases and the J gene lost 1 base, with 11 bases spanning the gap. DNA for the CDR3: TGCGCCAGCAGCTTGGGACAGGCGATATCTGGAAACACCATATATTTT. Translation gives CASSLGQAISGNTIYF.

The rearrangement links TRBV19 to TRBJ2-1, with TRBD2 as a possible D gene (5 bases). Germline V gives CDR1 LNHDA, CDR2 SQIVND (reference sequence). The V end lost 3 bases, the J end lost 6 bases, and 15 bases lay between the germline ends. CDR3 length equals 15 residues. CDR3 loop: CASSIYEGQSNEQFF. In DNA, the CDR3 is TGTGCCAGTAGTATTTATGAGGGTCAGAGCAATGAGCAGTTCTTC.

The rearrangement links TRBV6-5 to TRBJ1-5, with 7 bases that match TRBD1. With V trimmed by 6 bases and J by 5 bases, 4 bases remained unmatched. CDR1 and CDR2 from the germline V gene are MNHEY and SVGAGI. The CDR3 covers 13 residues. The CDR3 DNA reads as TGTGCCAGCAGACTGGGACAGCATCAGCCCCAGCATTTT. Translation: CASRLGQHQPQHF.

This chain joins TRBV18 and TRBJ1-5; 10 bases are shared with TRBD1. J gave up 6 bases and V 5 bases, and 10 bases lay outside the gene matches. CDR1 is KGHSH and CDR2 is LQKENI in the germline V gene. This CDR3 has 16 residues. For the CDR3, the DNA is TGTGCCAGCTCAAGCACCGGGACAGGGGAGGGTCAGCCCCAGCATTTT. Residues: CASSSTGTGEGQPQHF.

CDR3 in amino acids: CASSLVFTELYYNEQFF. CDR3 sequence (DNA): TGTGCCAGCAGCTTAGTTTTTACGGAACTATACTACAATGAGCAGTTCTTC. This chain joins TRBV7-2 and TRBJ2-1; D remains unclear. Trimming left V 1 base short and J 3 bases short, with 16 bases between. This CDR3 spans 17 amino acids. The germline V gene encodes CDR1 SGHTA and CDR2 FQGNSA.

CDR3 sequence reads: CAISESRGTSSYEQYV. In DNA form, the CDR3 reads TGTGCCATCAGTGAGTCTCGGGGGACTAGCTCCTACGAGCAGTACGTC. The chain couples TRBV10-3 to TRBJ2-7; 8 bases match TRBD2. This CDR3 has 16 residues. Trimming removed 0 bases from V and 0 bases from J; junction bases left unmatched: 4. Germline CDR1 is ENHRY and CDR2 is SYGVKD.